The clone carrying this TCR beta chain was detected only a few times. These data originate in a study of blood T cell repertoires in COVID-19. After removal of 8 bases from V and 4 bases from J, the junction contained 5 bases not matched to a gene. The CDR3 sequence is 13 residues long. Germline CDR1 MGHDK, CDR2 SYGVNS. In the source study's methods: Amplifying reference gene primers gave estimates of nucleated cell counts. This table comes from immunoSEQ multiplex PCR, and its TCRdb copy is limited to in-frame clones, with some not included. The V and J calls and clone size come from that table; D and trimming were worked out from the DNA. The table lists 200,000 to 250,000 clones, approximately 80% of them singletons.

V and J are TRBV25-1 and TRBJ1-1; 9 positions match TRBD1. The receptor's source is a woman in her sixties or seventies with acute or convalescent COVID-19. Sequenced: peripheral blood. CDR3 coding DNA: TGTGCCAGCCAGGGACAGGGAGGCACTGAAGCTTTCTTT. As protein: CASQGQGGTEAFF.